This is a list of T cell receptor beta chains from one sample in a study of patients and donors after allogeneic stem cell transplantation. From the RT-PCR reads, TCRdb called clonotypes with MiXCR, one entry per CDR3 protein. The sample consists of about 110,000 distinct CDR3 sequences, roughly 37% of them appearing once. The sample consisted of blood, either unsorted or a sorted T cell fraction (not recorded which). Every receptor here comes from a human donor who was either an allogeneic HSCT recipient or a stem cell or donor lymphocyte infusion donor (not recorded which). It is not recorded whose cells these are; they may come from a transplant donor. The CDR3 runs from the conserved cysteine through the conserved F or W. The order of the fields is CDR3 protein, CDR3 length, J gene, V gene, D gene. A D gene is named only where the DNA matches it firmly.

CASSPGTRSGEQFF,14,TRBJ2-1,TRBV3-1,.
CASSQGGRRALHF,13,TRBJ1-6,TRBV3-1,.
CASSPNPDSGYTF,13,TRBJ1-2,TRBV18,.
CSAVVNTEAFF,11,TRBJ1-1,TRBV20-1,.
CASSPETGTSGANVLTF,17,TRBJ2-6,TRBV6-2/TRBV6-3,.
CASSQITGIGFYEQYF,16,TRBJ2-7,TRBV4-3,.
CASSYWTAATNEKLFF,16,TRBJ1-4,TRBV5-6,.
CASRRKQGYTYEQYF,15,TRBJ2-7,TRBV12-3/TRBV12-4,.
CASSLHRGPTGNTIYF,16,TRBJ1-3,TRBV11-3,TRBD1
CSARESGYPYEQYF,14,TRBJ2-7,TRBV20-1,.
CSVFTGKYEQYF,12,TRBJ2-7,TRBV29-1,.
CASSPSGELFF,11,TRBJ2-2,TRBV7-9,.
CSAATGTLFYEQYF,14,TRBJ2-7,TRBV20-1,.
CSVEVAGGRDEQYF,14,TRBJ2-7,TRBV29-1,TRBD2
CASSPTLPGRLNTEAFF,17,TRBJ1-1,TRBV4-2,.